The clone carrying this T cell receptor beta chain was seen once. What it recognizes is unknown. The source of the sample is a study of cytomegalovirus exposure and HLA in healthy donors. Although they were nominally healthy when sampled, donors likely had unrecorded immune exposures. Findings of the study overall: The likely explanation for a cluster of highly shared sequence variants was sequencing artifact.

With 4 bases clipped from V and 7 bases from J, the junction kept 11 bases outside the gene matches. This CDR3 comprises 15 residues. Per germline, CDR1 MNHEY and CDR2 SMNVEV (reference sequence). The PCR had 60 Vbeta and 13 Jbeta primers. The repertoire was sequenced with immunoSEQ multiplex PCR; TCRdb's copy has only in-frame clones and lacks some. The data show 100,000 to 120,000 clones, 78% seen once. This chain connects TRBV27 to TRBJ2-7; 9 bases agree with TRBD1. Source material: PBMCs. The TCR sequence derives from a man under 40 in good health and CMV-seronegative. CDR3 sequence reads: CASSSQLQGAGEQYF. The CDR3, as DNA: TGTGCCAGCAGTTCACAATTACAGGGGGCGGGGGAGCAGTACTTC.